These 4 T cell receptor beta chains originate from one sample sequenced in a study of T cell repertoires in cytomegalovirus infection. TCRdb used MiXCR to reprocess the reads, holding one entry per CDR3 protein. The sample carries approximately 630,000 distinct CDR3 sequences, 24% recorded once. The sequenced material came from CD8+ T cells from PBMCs. The receptors were sampled from a human donor in good health (CMV status not recorded). Some clones in this sample may be carry-over from other donors' samples.

This clonotype turned up a few times. This chain joins TRBV20-1 and TRBJ2-1, with D possibly being TRBD2 (7 bases). Trimming took off 6 bases at V and 8 bases at J, with 23 bases between the two ends. From germline, CDR1 is DFQATT and CDR2 SNEGSKA (reference sequence). CDR3 length: 15 residues. In nucleotides, the CDR3 is TGCAGTGCCGGAGGGCCGGGGGGCGTAATCTATGAGCAGTTCTTC. Its translation is CSAGGPGGVIYEQFF.

The chain joins TRBV29-1 to TRBJ1-2, with TRBD1 matching over 8 bases. The J segment lost 3 bases and the V segment lost 7 bases, leaving 7 bases of the junction unmatched. CDR1 is SQVTM, CDR2 ANQGSEA, per germline. The CDR3 is made up of 13 amino acids. The CDR3 DNA reads as TGCAGCGCCATAGGGGGACAGGACTATGGCTACACCTTC. It is translated as CSAIGGQDYGYTF. The entire variable domain, with the rest obtained from reference TRBV29-1 and TRBJ1-2, is as follows: SAVISQKPSRDICQRGTSLTIQCQVDSQVTMMFWYRQQPGQSLTLIATANQGSEATYESGFVIDKFPISRPNLTFSTLTVSNMSPEDSSIYLCSAIGGQDYGYTFGSGTRLTVV.

The chain couples TRBV20-1 to TRBJ2-2, with 8 nucleotides matching TRBD2. Losses at the gene ends were 0 bases for V and 1 base for J; bases not matched to a gene: 4. The CDR3 contains 16 residues. The germline CDR1 and CDR2 sequences are DFQATT and SNEGSKA (reference sequence). The CDR3 nucleotides are TGCAGTGCTAGAGATAAAGCGGGGGAGAACACCGGGGAGCTGTTTTTT. Translating it yields CSARDKAGENTGELFF.

This clonotype was seen repeatedly, ten times or more. The rearrangement uses TRBV14 and TRBJ2-1; 8 positions agree with TRBD1. The CDR3 loop spans 16 amino acids. Germline CDR1 SGHDN, CDR2 FVKESK. Germline trimming cut 3 bases from V and 1 base from J; bases unmatched to any gene: 5. CDR3 residues: CASSHPGQGSYNEQFF. The CDR3, as DNA: TGTGCCAGCAGCCACCCCGGACAGGGATCCTACAATGAGCAGTTCTTC. The variable domain in full, with the rest retrieved from reference TRBV14 and TRBJ2-1, is EAGVTQFPSHSVIEKGQTVTLRCDPISGHDNLYWYRRVMGKEIKFLLHFVKESKQDESGMPNNRFLAERTGGTYSTLKVQPAELEDSGVYFCASSHPGQGSYNEQFFGPGTRLTVL.